These T cell receptor beta chains were read from a single sample in a study of blood T cell repertoires in COVID-19. Clones were read by immunoSEQ multiplex PCR, and TCRdb kept only the in-frame ones, dropping some. The sample holds more than 50,000 clones, 75% to 95% seen once. Material for sequencing was peripheral blood. These receptor sequences come from a human donor with active COVID-19. The donor label of this sample is uncertain. CDR3s include the opening cysteine and the closing phenylalanine or tryptophan. The D gene is left open where the match is weak. A clone size is listed for some rows: how often the clone was seen (once, few, many), or a class if it is expanded.

CDR3nt	CDR3aa	len	abundance	d_gene	v_gene	j_gene
TGTGCCAGCAGCCAAGATTCGTGGAGGACCTATGGCTACACCTTC	CASSQDSWRTYGYTF	15	NA	NA	TRBV3-1/TRBV3-2	TRBJ1-2
TGTGCCAGCACCTCAGGAGGGCTCTCCTACGAGCAGTACTTC	CASTSGGLSYEQYF	14	few	NA	TRBV28	TRBJ2-7
TGTGCCAGCAGCTTGGGACAGATCAGGGAGACCCAGTACTTC	CASSLGQIRETQYF	14	NA	NA	TRBV5-6	TRBJ2-5
TGTGCCAGCACCGCGGGACAGATGAACACTGAAGCTTTCTTT	CASTAGQMNTEAFF	14	NA	TRBD1	TRBV3-1/TRBV3-2	TRBJ1-1
TGTGCCAGCAGCCCGGGGACAGCAACTAATGAAAAACTGTTTTTT	CASSPGTATNEKLFF	15	NA	TRBD1	TRBV7-9	TRBJ1-4
TGTGCCAGCAGCCGGACAGGCTACGAGCAGTACTTC	CASSRTGYEQYF	12	NA	TRBD1	TRBV12-3/TRBV12-4	TRBJ2-7
TGTGCCAAAGTAATCGCGGGAAGTTGGTACAATGAGCAGTTCTTC	CAKVIAGSWYNEQFF	15	once	NA	TRBV7-2	TRBJ2-1
TGTGCCAGCAGTCCACAGGGGAAAGGCGTTGAAAAACTGTTTTTT	CASSPQGKGVEKLFF	15	NA	TRBD1	TRBV6-2/TRBV6-3	TRBJ1-4
TGTGCCAGCAGTAGGACAGTATACAATGAGCAGTTCTTC	CASSRTVYNEQFF	13	NA	NA	TRBV6-2/TRBV6-3	TRBJ2-1
TGTGCCAGCAGTTTATCAGGCCGGAGAGCTTTCTTT	CASSLSGRRAFF	12	NA	NA	TRBV27	TRBJ1-1
TGTGCCAGCAGCTCGGCTAGCGGGGGGCACTCCTACAATGAGCAGTTCTTC	CASSSASGGHSYNEQFF	17	NA	TRBD2	TRBV11-3	TRBJ2-1
TGCGCCAGCAGCTTGGGGACCCAGGGGCAGCCCCAGCATTTT	CASSLGTQGQPQHF	14	NA	NA	TRBV5-1	TRBJ1-5
TGTGCCAGCAGTTTAGCGGGAGGTTCGAATGAGCAGTTCTTC	CASSLAGGSNEQFF	14	NA	TRBD2	TRBV28	TRBJ2-1
TGTGCCAGTAGTATCCCACAGGCCTACTCGCTGTTTTTT	CASSIPQAYSLFF	13	NA	NA	TRBV19	TRBJ1-4
TGCGCCAGCAGCTTGACCGGGACAGGGGATCTGTTAGATTCACCCCTCCACTTT	CASSLTGTGDLLDSPLHF	18	NA	TRBD1	TRBV5-1	TRBJ1-6
TGTGCCAGCAGTTCCCAAACAGCCGGGAACACTGAAGCTTTCTTT	CASSSQTAGNTEAFF	15	NA	NA	TRBV6-2/TRBV6-3	TRBJ1-1
TGTGCCAGCAGCTTAGGACAGGGGGACGGCTACACCTTC	CASSLGQGDGYTF	13	few	TRBD1	TRBV7-2	TRBJ1-2
TGTGCCTGGAGTGTATTCGGAGGTTACGAGCAGTACTTC	CAWSVFGGYEQYF	13	NA	NA	TRBV30	TRBJ2-7
TGTGCAGACACCCCGGGACTAGGGCCGGGAGATACGCAGTATTTT	CADTPGLGPGDTQYF	15	NA	TRBD2	TRBV2	TRBJ2-3
TGCGCCAGCAGCCGCGACAAAGAGACCCAGTACTTC	CASSRDKETQYF	12	NA	NA	TRBV4-1	TRBJ2-5
TGTGCCAGCAGCCAGGGACACCTAAATGAAAAACTGTTTTTT	CASSQGHLNEKLFF	14	NA	NA	TRBV3-1/TRBV3-2	TRBJ1-4
TGTGCCAGCAGCTTAGCGAGGACTAGCGGGGGGGCCATTCAGTACTTC	CASSLARTSGGAIQYF	16	NA	TRBD2	TRBV7-2	TRBJ2-4
TGTGCCAGCAGCTCATTAGGACTAGCGGAGGACACCGGGGAGCTGTTTTTT	CASSSLGLAEDTGELFF	17	NA	TRBD2	TRBV7-8	TRBJ2-2
TGTGCCGTTGGAACAGGGGTGGGCAATGAGCAGTTCTTC	CAVGTGVGNEQFF	13	NA	TRBD1	TRBV11-1	TRBJ2-1
TGTGCCAGCAGTTACTCGAGACAGGGGGCACGATCACCCCTCCACTTT	CASSYSRQGARSPLHF	16	NA	TRBD1	TRBV6-5	TRBJ1-6